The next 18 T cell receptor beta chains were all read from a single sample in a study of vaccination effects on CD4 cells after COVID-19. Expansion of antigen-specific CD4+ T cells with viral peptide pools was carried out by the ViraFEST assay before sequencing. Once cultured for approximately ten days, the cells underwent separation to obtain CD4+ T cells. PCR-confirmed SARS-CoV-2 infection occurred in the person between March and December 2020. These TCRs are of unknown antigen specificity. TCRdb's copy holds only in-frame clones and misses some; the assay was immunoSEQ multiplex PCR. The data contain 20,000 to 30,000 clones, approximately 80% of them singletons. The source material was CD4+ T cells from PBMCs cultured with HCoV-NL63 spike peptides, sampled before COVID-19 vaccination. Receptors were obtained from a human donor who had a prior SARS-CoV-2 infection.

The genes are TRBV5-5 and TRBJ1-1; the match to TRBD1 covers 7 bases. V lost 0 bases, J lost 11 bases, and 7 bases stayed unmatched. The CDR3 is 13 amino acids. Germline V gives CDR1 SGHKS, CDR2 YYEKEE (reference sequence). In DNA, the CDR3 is TGTGCCAGCAGCTTGGAAGGGGGCGCAACGGCTTTCTTT. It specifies CASSLEGGATAFF.

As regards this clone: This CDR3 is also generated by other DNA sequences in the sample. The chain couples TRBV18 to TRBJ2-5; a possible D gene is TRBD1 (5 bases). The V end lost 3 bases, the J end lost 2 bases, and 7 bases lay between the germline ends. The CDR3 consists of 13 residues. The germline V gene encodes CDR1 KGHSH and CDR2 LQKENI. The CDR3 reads CASSPGLQETQYF. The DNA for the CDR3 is TGTGCCAGCTCACCGGGGCTTCAAGAGACCCAGTACTTC.

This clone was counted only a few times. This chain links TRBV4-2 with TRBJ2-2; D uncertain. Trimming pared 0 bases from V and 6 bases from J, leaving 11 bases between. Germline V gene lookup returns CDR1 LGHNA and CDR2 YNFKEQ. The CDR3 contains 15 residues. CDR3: CASSQESRVAGELFF. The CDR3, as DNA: TGTGCCAGCAGCCAAGAAAGTAGGGTGGCCGGGGAGCTGTTTTTT.

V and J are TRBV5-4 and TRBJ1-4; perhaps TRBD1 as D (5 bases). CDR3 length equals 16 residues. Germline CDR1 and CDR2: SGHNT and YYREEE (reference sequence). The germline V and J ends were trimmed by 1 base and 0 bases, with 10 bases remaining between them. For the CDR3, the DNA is TGTGCCAGCAGCTTGTCAGGGAGCGCAACTAATGAAAAACTGTTTTTT. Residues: CASSLSGSATNEKLFF.

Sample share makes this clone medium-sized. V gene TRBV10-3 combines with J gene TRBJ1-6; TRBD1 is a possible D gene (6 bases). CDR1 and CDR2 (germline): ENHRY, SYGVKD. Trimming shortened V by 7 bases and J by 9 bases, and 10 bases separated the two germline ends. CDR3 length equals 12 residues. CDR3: CAINRVGSPLHF. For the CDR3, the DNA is TGTGCCATCAACAGGGTGGGTTCACCCCTCCACTTT.

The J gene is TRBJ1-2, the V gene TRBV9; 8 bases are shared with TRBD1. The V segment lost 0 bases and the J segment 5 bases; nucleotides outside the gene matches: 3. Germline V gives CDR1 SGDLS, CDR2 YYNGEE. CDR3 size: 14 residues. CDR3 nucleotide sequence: TGTGCCAGCAGCGTAGGTCAGGGGGCGTATGGCTACACCTTC. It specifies CASSVGQGAYGYTF.

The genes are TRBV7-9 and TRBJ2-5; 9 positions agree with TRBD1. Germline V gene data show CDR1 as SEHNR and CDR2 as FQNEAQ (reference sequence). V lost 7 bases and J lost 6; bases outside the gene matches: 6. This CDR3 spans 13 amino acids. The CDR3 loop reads CASNRGPVKTQYF. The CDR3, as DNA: TGTGCCAGCAACAGGGGGCCGGTGAAGACCCAGTACTTC.

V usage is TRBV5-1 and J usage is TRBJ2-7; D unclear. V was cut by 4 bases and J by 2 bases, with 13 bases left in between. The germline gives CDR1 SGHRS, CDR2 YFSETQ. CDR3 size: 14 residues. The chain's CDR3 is CASSPQAETYEQYF. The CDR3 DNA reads TGCGCCAGCAGCCCCCAGGCAGAGACCTACGAGCAGTACTTC.

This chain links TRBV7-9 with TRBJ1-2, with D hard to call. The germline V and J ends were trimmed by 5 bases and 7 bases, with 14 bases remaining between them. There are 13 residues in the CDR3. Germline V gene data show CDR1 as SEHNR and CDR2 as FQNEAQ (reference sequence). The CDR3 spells CASSPGIGFGYTF. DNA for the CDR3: TGTGCCAGCAGCCCCGGGATTGGGTTTGGCTACACCTTC.

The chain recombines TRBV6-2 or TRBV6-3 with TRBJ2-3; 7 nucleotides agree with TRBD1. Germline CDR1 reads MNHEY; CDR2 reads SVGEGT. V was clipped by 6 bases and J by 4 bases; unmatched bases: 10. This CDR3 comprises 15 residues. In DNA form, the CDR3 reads TGTGCCAGCAGCGGCCGCGACAGGGCCCCAGATACGCAGTATTTT. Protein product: CASSGRDRAPDTQYF.

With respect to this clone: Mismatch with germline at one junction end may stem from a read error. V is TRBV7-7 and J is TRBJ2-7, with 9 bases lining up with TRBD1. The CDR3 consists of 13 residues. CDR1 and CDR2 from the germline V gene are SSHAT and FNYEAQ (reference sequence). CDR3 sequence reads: CASSLQGASEQYF. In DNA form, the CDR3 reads TGTGCTAGCAGCTTACAGGGGGCGAGCGAGCAGTACTTC.

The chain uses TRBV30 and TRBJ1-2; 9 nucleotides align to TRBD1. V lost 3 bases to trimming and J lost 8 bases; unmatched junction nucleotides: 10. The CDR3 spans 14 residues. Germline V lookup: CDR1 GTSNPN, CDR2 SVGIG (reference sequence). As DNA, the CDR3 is TGTGCCTGGAGCCGTCGGGACAGGGTGCCCGGCTACACCTTC. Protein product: CAWSRRDRVPGYTF.

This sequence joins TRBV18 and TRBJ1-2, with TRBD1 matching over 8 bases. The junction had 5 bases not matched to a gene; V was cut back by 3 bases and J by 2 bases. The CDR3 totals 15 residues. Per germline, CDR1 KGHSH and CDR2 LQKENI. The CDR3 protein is CASSPTTGGNYGYTF. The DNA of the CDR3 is TGTGCCAGCTCACCCACTACAGGGGGGAACTATGGCTACACCTTC.

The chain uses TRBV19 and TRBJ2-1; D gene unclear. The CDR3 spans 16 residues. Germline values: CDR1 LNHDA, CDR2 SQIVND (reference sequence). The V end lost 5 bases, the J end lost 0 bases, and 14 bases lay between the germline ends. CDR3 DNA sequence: TGTGCCAGTAGTCCCAATCGGCGGAGCTCCTACAATGAGCAGTTCTTC. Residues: CASSPNRRSSYNEQFF.

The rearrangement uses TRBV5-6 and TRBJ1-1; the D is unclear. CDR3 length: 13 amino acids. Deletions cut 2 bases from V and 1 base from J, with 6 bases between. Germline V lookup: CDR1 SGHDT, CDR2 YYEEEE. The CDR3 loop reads CASSFEWNTEAFF. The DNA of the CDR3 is TGTGCCAGCAGCTTTGAGTGGAACACTGAAGCTTTCTTT.

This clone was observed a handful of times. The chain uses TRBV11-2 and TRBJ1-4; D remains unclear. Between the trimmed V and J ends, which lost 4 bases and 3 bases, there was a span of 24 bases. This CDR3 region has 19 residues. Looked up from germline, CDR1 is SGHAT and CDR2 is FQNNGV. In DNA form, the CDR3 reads TGTGCCAGCAGCTCTCACGGGTTCCTTATGGGTTACGCTAATGAAAAACTGTTTTTT. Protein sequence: CASSSHGFLMGYANEKLFF.

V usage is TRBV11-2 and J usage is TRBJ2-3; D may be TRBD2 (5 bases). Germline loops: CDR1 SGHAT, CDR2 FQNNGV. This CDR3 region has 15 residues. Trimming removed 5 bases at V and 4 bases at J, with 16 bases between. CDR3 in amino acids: CASSPLPGKADTQYF. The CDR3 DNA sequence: TGTGCCAGCAGCCCTCTGCCGGGGAAGGCAGATACGCAGTATTTT.

The DNA for the CDR3 is TGTGCCAGCAGTTACGGGGACAGGGGAGGTGGCTACACCTTC. Its translation is CASSYGDRGGGYTF. V is TRBV6-6 and J is TRBJ1-2, with 10 bases fitting TRBD1. The CDR3 is made up of 14 amino acids. V was clipped by 2 bases and J by 7 bases; unmatched bases: 4. Germline V gene lookup returns CDR1 MNHNY and CDR2 SVGAGI (reference sequence).